These T cell receptor beta chains were read from a single sample in a study of T-cell reconstitution after alpha-beta-depleted transplantation in children. TCRdb passed the PCR reads through MiXCR, listing each CDR3 protein once. The sample lists 540,000 or so distinct CDR3 sequences, 20% to 25% occurring once. The material sequenced was PBMCs, mostly from graft donor cells, taken 360 days after TCRalphabeta/CD19-depleted stem cell transplant. These receptors originate from a boy under two years old who had a stem cell transplant for acute myeloid leukemia, so the T cells may come from the graft donor. The CDR3 runs from the conserved cysteine through the conserved F or W. A D gene is named only where the DNA matches it firmly. Clone size is not always given. Where it is, it says once, few, many or a class for expanded clones.

j_call cdr3_length d_call v_call clone_size cdr3_nt cdr3_aa
TRBJ1-2 15 NA TRBV4-3 NA TGCGCCAGCAGCCAAGACTACGGAGCTAACTATGGCTACACCTTC CASSQDYGANYGYTF
TRBJ2-2 15 TRBD1 TRBV9 many TGTGCCAGCAGCGTTGGGACAGCGAACACCGGGGAGCTGTTTTTT CASSVGTANTGELFF
TRBJ1-6 13 NA TRBV12-3/TRBV12-4 few TGTGCCAGCAGTTTGTACCTGAATTCACCCCTCCACTTT CASSLYLNSPLHF
TRBJ2-3 14 NA TRBV15 NA TGTGCCACCAGCACCCACTTATTCACAGATACGCAGTATTTT CATSTHLFTDTQYF
TRBJ1-2 13 NA TRBV6-6 few TGTGCCAGCAGTTACTCGTTTGACTATGGCTACACCTTC CASSYSFDYGYTF
TRBJ2-2 13 NA TRBV12-3/TRBV12-4 NA TGTGCCAGCAGTTTGTATGGGCACGGGGAGCTGTTTTTT CASSLYGHGELFF
TRBJ1-1 12 NA TRBV12-3/TRBV12-4 many TGTGCCAGCCAGGCCGGGGCCACTGAAGCTTTCTTT CASQAGATEAFF
TRBJ1-1 13 NA TRBV5-6 few TGTGCCAGCAGCTTGGGTCCAGGGTCTGAAGCTTTCTTT CASSLGPGSEAFF
TRBJ2-3 12 NA TRBV29-1 few TGCAGCGTCCGTCGGGACCTGGATACGCAGTATTTT CSVRRDLDTQYF
TRBJ2-7 14 NA TRBV5-1 few TGCGCCAGCAGCTTGGCGTCAGGAACCTACGAGCAGTACTTC CASSLASGTYEQYF
TRBJ2-1 14 NA TRBV20-1 NA TGCAGTGCTAGAGGCCAGGGGAGGTTCAATGAGCAGTTCTTC CSARGQGRFNEQFF
TRBJ2-7 18 TRBD2 TRBV4-3 NA TGCGCCAGCAGCCAATCAGTAGCGGGGGCTTTGGTCTTAGACGAGCAGTACTTC CASSQSVAGALVLDEQYF
TRBJ2-7 14 NA TRBV12-3/TRBV12-4 many TGTGCCAGCAGTTTGACTAAAAGGGACAACGAGCAGTACTTC CASSLTKRDNEQYF
TRBJ2-2 13 NA TRBV24-1 NA TGTGCCACCAGTGATGCCGTGGCCGGGGAGCTGTTTTTT CATSDAVAGELFF
TRBJ2-3 17 TRBD2 TRBV6-1 NA TGTGCCAGCCGAAGAGGAGGGACTAGCGGGGTGTCAGATACGCAGTATTTT CASRRGGTSGVSDTQYF
TRBJ2-1 12 NA TRBV21-1 NA TGTGCCAGCAGCCTTCGATTACTTGAGCAGTTCTTC CASSLRLLEQFF
TRBJ1-1 15 NA TRBV15 few TGTGCCACCAGCAGAGCTGGCAGGGTTCACACTGAAGCTTTCTTT CATSRAGRVHTEAFF
TRBJ2-5 15 NA TRBV29-1 many TGCAGCGTTGAGTTCCCAGGACTCCCATCCGGGGCCCAGTACTTC CSVEFPGLPSGAQYF
TRBJ2-5 16 TRBD2 TRBV20-1 NA TGCAGTGCTAGAGATCCTAGCGGGGGGGCCAAAGAGACCCAGTACTTC CSARDPSGGAKETQYF
TRBJ2-2 15 NA TRBV7-3 few TGTGCCAGCAGCTCCGTCCTCGGCCCCACCGGGGAGCTGTTTTTT CASSSVLGPTGELFF
TRBJ2-3 13 NA TRBV7-9 many TGTGCCAGCAGGGGGGACCTCAGAGATACGCAGTATTTT CASRGDLRDTQYF
TRBJ2-1 18 NA TRBV4-3 NA TGCGCCAGCAGCCAAGAGGCCTGGGGGGTTAGCTCCTACAATGAGCAGTTCTTC CASSQEAWGVSSYNEQFF
TRBJ2-6 16 NA TRBV4-2 NA TGTGCCAGCAGCCAAGAGGTTCGGCCTGGGGCCAACGTCCTGACTTTC CASSQEVRPGANVLTF
TRBJ2-7 15 TRBD1 TRBV6-5 few TGTGCCAGCAGTTACCGACAGGGCTCCCCCTACGAGCAGTACTTC CASSYRQGSPYEQYF
TRBJ2-5 13 NA TRBV4-3 NA TGCGCCAGCAGCCAGTTCATGGGCGAGACCCAGTACTTC CASSQFMGETQYF
TRBJ1-1 15 TRBD1 TRBV4-3 NA TGCGCCAGCAGCCAAGATAACAGGGGGCTGACTGAAGCTTTCTTT CASSQDNRGLTEAFF
TRBJ2-7 13 TRBD2 TRBV28 many TGTGCCAGCAGTTGGGACTACTTGGGCGAGCAGTACTTC CASSWDYLGEQYF
TRBJ2-5 16 NA TRBV7-9 many TGTGCCAGCAGCTTATCGGGACTCATAAGCGGAGAGACCCAGTACTTC CASSLSGLISGETQYF
TRBJ2-3 15 NA TRBV4-3 many TGCGCCAGCAGTCGCACTAGGGGAATCACAGATACGCAGTATTTT CASSRTRGITDTQYF
TRBJ1-1 15 TRBD1 TRBV4-3 NA TGCGCCAGCAGCGCACAGGGGCCCCCTAACACTGAAGCTTTCTTT CASSAQGPPNTEAFF
TRBJ2-3 13 NA TRBV27 many TGTGCCAGCAGTTTCTTCGTGGCAGATACGCAGTATTTT CASSFFVADTQYF
TRBJ1-5 15 TRBD1 TRBV18 NA TGTGCCAGCTCACCAAGGGAGACAGGGAATCAGCCCCAGCATTTT CASSPRETGNQPQHF
TRBJ2-5 17 NA TRBV6-5 NA TGTGCCAGCAGTTACCTTTCCGGACTACAACCCGGGGAGACCCAGTACTTC CASSYLSGLQPGETQYF
TRBJ2-6 17 TRBD1 TRBV12-3/TRBV12-4 few TGTGCCAGCAGTTCCGGGACAGATGCCTCTGGGGCCAACGTCCTGACTTTC CASSSGTDASGANVLTF
TRBJ2-7 13 TRBD1 TRBV20-1 many TGCAGTGCTAGAGATCGGACAGGGACCGCAGGGCACTTC CSARDRTGTAGHF
TRBJ2-1 11 NA TRBV4-1 NA TGCGCCAGCAGGATTAGGGATGAGCAGTTCTTC CASRIRDEQFF
TRBJ2-2 13 NA TRBV10-3 NA TGTGCCATCAGTGAACGGGTTACCGGGGAGCTGTTTTTT CAISERVTGELFF
TRBJ2-3 13 NA TRBV21-1 NA TGTGCCAGCAGCAAAGGGACAGGGAGGACGCAGTATTTT CASSKGTGRTQYF
TRBJ2-1 16 NA TRBV20-1 many TGCAGTGCTAGAGATCCTGGGGCCTCGTATTGGAATGAGCAGTTCTTC CSARDPGASYWNEQFF
TRBJ1-2 14 NA TRBV25-1 once TGTGCCAGCAGTGAATTCTTTCCGACGGATGGCTACACCTTC CASSEFFPTDGYTF
TRBJ2-2 15 TRBD1 TRBV19 many TGTGCCAGTAGTTCGGGACAGCCGAACACCGGGGAGCTGTTTTTT CASSSGQPNTGELFF
TRBJ2-3 17 NA TRBV7-2 few TGTGCCAGCAGCTTTTATGGGGGGCAACTAGGCACAGATACGCAGTATTTT CASSFYGGQLGTDTQYF
TRBJ2-7 14 NA TRBV7-8 many TGTGCCAGCAGCTGGAGGGTCAGGCAATACGAGCAGTACTTC CASSWRVRQYEQYF
TRBJ1-6 15 NA TRBV19 NA TGTGCCAGTAGTATAGGGGGAGGGCCTAATTCACCCCTCCACTTT CASSIGGGPNSPLHF
TRBJ1-6 16 TRBD1 TRBV6-2/TRBV6-3 many TGTGCCAGCAGTTACACGCCGGGACAGACTAATTCACCCCTCCACTTT CASSYTPGQTNSPLHF
TRBJ2-1 20 TRBD1 TRBV20-1 NA TGCAGTGCTAGAGGCCCCCTCGGGAGCGAGGACAGGGGGCTAATGATTGGGCAGTTCTTC CSARGPLGSEDRGLMIGQFF
TRBJ2-7 13 NA TRBV7-9 many TGTGCCAGCACCAGGGTTGTCGTAGAAGAGCAGTACTTC CASTRVVVEEQYF
TRBJ2-2 15 TRBD1 TRBV4-1 NA TGCGCCAGCAGCCTCAGGGGGCAAGATGCCGGGGAGCTGTTTTTT CASSLRGQDAGELFF
TRBJ1-1 11 NA TRBV25-1 few TGTGCCAGCATCGGAGGGGCTGAAGCTTTCTTT CASIGGAEAFF
TRBJ2-3 15 NA TRBV10-3 NA TGTGCCATCAGTGAGTTCGGACAGTCGGCAGATACGCAGTATTTT CAISEFGQSADTQYF
TRBJ2-1 11 NA TRBV6-1 NA TGTGCCAGCAGGCACGGCCAAGGGGTGTTCTTC CASRHGQGVFF
TRBJ2-7 16 TRBD1 TRBV4-3 once TGCGCCAGCAGCCAAGATAGGGACAGGAGCTCCTACGAGCAGTACTTC CASSQDRDRSSYEQYF
TRBJ2-1 11 TRBD2 TRBV6-5 NA TGTGCCGCGGGAGCGCTCAATGAGCAGTTCTTC CAAGALNEQFF
TRBJ2-1 14 NA TRBV12-3/TRBV12-4 few TGTGCCAGCAGTTTAATGGAGGGGGTTTATGAGCAGTTCTTC CASSLMEGVYEQFF
TRBJ2-3 18 TRBD2 TRBV20-1 few TGCAGTGCTAGAGATTTCAGATCGCCGGGAGGGAGCACAGATACGCAGTATTTT CSARDFRSPGGSTDTQYF
TRBJ2-3 17 TRBD1 TRBV15 few TGTGCCACCAGCAGAGATCGAGGGACAGGCGGCACAGATACGCAGTATTTT CATSRDRGTGGTDTQYF
TRBJ2-1 15 TRBD2 TRBV20-1 few TGCAGTGCTAGCCTAGCGGGGGGACCCGGCAATGAGCAGTTCTTC CSASLAGGPGNEQFF